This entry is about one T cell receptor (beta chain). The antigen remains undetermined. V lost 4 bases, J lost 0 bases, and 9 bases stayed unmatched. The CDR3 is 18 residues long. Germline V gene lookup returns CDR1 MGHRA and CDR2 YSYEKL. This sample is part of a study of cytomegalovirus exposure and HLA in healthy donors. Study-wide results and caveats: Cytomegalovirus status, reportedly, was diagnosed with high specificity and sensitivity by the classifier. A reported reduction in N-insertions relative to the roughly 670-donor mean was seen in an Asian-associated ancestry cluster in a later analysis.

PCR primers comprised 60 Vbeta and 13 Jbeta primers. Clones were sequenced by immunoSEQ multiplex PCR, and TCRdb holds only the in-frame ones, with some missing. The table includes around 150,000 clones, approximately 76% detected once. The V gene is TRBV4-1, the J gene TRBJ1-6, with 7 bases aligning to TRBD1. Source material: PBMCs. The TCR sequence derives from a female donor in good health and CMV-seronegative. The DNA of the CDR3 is TGCGCCAGCAGCCTAGGGGGCACCTTGAGCTCCTATAATTCACCCCTCCACTTT. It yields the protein CASSLGGTLSSYNSPLHF.